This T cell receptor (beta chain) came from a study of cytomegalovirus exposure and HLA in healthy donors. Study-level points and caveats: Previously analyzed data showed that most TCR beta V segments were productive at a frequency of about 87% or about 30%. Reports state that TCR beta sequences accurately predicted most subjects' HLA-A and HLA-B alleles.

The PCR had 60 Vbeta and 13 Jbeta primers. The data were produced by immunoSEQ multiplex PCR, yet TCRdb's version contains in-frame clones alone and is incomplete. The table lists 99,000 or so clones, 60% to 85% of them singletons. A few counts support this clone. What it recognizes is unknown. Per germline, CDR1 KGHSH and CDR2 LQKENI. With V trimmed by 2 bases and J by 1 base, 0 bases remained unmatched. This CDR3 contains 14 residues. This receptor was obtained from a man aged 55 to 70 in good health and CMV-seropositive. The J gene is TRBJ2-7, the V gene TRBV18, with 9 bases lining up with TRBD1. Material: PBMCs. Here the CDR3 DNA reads TGTGCCAGCTCACCAGGGACAGGGTCCTACGAGCAGTACTTC. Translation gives CASSPGTGSYEQYF.